A selection of T cell receptor beta chains follows, all from one sample in a study of vaccination effects on CD4 cells after COVID-19. The antigens of these receptors remain unknown. Clones were read by immunoSEQ multiplex PCR, and TCRdb kept only the in-frame ones, dropping some. The sample shows 50,000 or so clones, over 80% of them seen only once. The sequences come from CD4+ T cells from PBMCs cultured with HCoV-229E spike peptides, collected before COVID-19 vaccination. Receptor source: a human donor who received a COVID-19 vaccine. Both conserved end residues are part of each CDR3. Fields, in order: clone size, J gene, V gene, D gene, CDR3 protein, CDR3 DNA. D genes are given only for firm matches. A row's size may be missing; if present it is once, few, many or a size class.

NA | TRBJ2-1 | TRBV12-3/TRBV12-4 | NA | CASSLMPGIEQFF | TGTGCCAGCAGTTTAATGCCAGGCATTGAGCAGTTCTTC
NA | TRBJ2-1 | TRBV10-3 | NA | CAISDPYGDTRYNEQFF | TGTGCCATCAGTGACCCCTATGGCGACACCCGATACAATGAGCAGTTCTTC
once | TRBJ2-6 | TRBV5-4 | NA | CASVSPSGANVLTF | TGTGCCAGCGTCAGCCCCTCTGGGGCCAACGTCCTGACTTTC
once | TRBJ1-2 | TRBV7-2 | NA | CASSFLGPGYGYTF | TGTGCCAGCAGCTTTTTAGGCCCAGGATATGGCTACACCTTC
NA | TRBJ1-3 | TRBV5-1 | TRBD1 | CASSRDDSGTAGNTIYF | TGCGCCAGCAGTCGTGACGATAGCGGGACAGCTGGAAACACCATATATTTT
NA | TRBJ1-2 | TRBV20-1 | NA | CSARVRDGYTF | TGCAGTGCTAGAGTCCGGGATGGCTACACCTTC
NA | TRBJ1-2 | TRBV7-2 | NA | CASSSGGGRTNYGYTF | TGTGCCAGCAGCTCGGGGGGTGGCAGAACTAACTATGGCTACACCTTC
NA | TRBJ1-1 | TRBV6-5 | NA | CASSYSVGPGDTEAFF | TGTGCCAGCAGTTACTCGGTCGGACCAGGAGACACTGAAGCTTTCTTT
NA | TRBJ1-1 | TRBV4-2 | TRBD1 | CASSIRDRGSEAFF | TGTGCCAGCAGCATTCGGGACAGGGGGTCTGAAGCTTTCTTT
NA | TRBJ1-1 | TRBV30 | NA | CAWALDRNTEAFF | TGTGCCTGGGCCTTAGACAGGAACACTGAAGCTTTCTTT
NA | TRBJ1-5 | TRBV19 | NA | CASSTQGFGQPQHF | TGTGCCAGTAGTACCCAGGGTTTTGGTCAGCCCCAGCATTTT
NA | TRBJ2-2 | TRBV3-1/TRBV3-2 | NA | CASSQKRHWQIPTGELFF | TGTGCCAGCAGCCAAAAGCGTCACTGGCAGATCCCAACCGGGGAGCTGTTTTTT
NA | TRBJ1-1 | TRBV19 | NA | CASSGILGRGNTEAFF | TGTGCCAGTAGTGGTATATTGGGCCGGGGGAACACTGAAGCTTTCTTT
NA | TRBJ2-1 | TRBV7-2 | TRBD2 | CASRLAGLGNEQFF | TGTGCCAGCAGGTTAGCGGGGTTAGGCAATGAGCAGTTCTTC
few | TRBJ1-2 | TRBV12-3/TRBV12-4 | NA | CASSRGQNYGYTF | TGTGCCAGCAGCCGTGGACAAAACTATGGCTACACCTTC